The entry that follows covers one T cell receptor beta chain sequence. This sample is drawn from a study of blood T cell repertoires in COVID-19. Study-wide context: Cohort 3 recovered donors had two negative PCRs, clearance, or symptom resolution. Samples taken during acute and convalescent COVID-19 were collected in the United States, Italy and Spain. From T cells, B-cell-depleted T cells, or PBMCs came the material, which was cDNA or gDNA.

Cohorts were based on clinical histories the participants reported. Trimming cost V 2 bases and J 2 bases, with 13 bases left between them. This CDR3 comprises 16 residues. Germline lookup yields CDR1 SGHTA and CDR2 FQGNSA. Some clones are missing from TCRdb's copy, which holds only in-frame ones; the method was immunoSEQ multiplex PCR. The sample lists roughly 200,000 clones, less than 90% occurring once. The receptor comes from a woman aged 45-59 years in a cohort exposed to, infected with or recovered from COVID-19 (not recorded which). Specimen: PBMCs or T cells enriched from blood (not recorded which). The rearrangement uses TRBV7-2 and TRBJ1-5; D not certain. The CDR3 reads CASSLWVGGGNQPQHF. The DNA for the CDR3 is TGTGCCAGCAGCTTATGGGTGGGAGGAGGCAATCAGCCCCAGCATTTT.